This is a list of T cell receptor beta chains from one sample in a study of CD8+ T cells in alopecia areata. Repertoires were generated with immunoSEQ multiplex PCR, while TCRdb's copy carries only in-frame clones and drops some. In the table there are 170,000 or so clones, 63% of which are singletons. The material sequenced was CD4+ T cells sorted from blood, taken at week 0. The receptors stem from a human donor with alopecia areata. The CDR3 runs from the conserved cysteine through the conserved F or W. The D gene is left open where the match is weak. Only part of the rows carry a size: once, few, many, or a class if the clone is expanded.

>TRBV25-1|NA|NA|TRBJ2-5|15
TGTGCCAGCAGTGAATCGGGATCAGTACAAGAGACCCAGTACTTC
CASSESGSVQETQYF
>TRBV29-1|NA|NA|TRBJ2-4|11
TGCAGCGTTAAAAAGATAGACATTCAGTACTTC
CSVKKIDIQYF
>TRBV7-9|NA|NA|TRBJ2-7|15
TGTGCCAGCAGCTTAGGGGAGGGGACAACCTACGAGCAGTACTTC
CASSLGEGTTYEQYF
>TRBV7-3|NA|TRBD1|TRBJ1-6|15
TGTGCCAGCAGCTCGGGGACAGGGTTGGGTTCACCCCTCCACTTT
CASSSGTGLGSPLHF
>TRBV6-5|NA|TRBD2|TRBJ2-7|15
TGTGCCAGCAGTTACCGACTAGCGGGGGGCGACGAGCAGTACTTC
CASSYRLAGGDEQYF
>TRBV14|NA|NA|TRBJ2-1|13
TGTGCCAGCAGCCAAGATTTGGCAGGCGAGCAGTTCTTC
CASSQDLAGEQFF
>TRBV5-1|NA|TRBD1|TRBJ2-7|14
TGCGCCAGCAGCACAGGGGGCAAAAGCTACGAGCAGTACTTC
CASSTGGKSYEQYF
>TRBV2|NA|NA|TRBJ2-6|15
TGTGCCAGCAGCCCCCGGCTCTGGGGGGCCAACGTCCTGACTTTC
CASSPRLWGANVLTF
>TRBV29-1|NA|NA|TRBJ1-1|12
TGCAGCGTTGAGAGGTCTATAACTGAAGCTTTCTTT
CSVERSITEAFF
>TRBV6-5|once|NA|TRBJ2-6|14
TGTGCCAGCAGTACCATCTCTGGGGCCAACGTCCTGACTTTC
CASSTISGANVLTF
>TRBV29-1|NA|TRBD1|TRBJ1-4|14
TGCAGCGTCGGTGACAGGGTGGGCGATGAAAAACTGTTTTTT
CSVGDRVGDEKLFF
>TRBV9|NA|NA|TRBJ2-1|15
TGTGCCAGCTCAAGGGGGGTACCCTCCTACAATGAGCAGTTCTTC
CASSRGVPSYNEQFF
>TRBV10-3|NA|NA|TRBJ1-5|13
TGTGCCATCAGTGCGGACGAGGCTCAGCCCCAGCATTTT
CAISADEAQPQHF
>TRBV2|NA|NA|TRBJ2-6|13
TGTGCCAGCAGTGACGGGGGGGCCAACGTCCTGACTTTC
CASSDGGANVLTF
>TRBV29-1|NA|TRBD1|TRBJ2-3|14
TGCAGCGTCGCAGGACAGGAGAGCACAGATACGCAGTATTTT
CSVAGQESTDTQYF
>TRBV7-3|many|NA|TRBJ2-1|17
TGTGCCAGCAGCTTATCAATTAGGCCGGGGGACAGCAATGAGCAGTTCTTC
CASSLSIRPGDSNEQFF
>TRBV18|NA|NA|TRBJ2-1|14
TGTGCCAGCTCACCACCGCGAGGGTCCAATGAGCAGTTCTTC
CASSPPRGSNEQFF
>TRBV5-1|NA|TRBD1|TRBJ2-3|16
TGCGCCAGCAGCTTGAAGGGACAGGGGACCTTTGTGGCGCAGTATTTT
CASSLKGQGTFVAQYF
>TRBV11-3|NA|TRBD2|TRBJ2-3|16
TGTGCCAGCAGCTTAGAGGGGGGACTAGCAGCAGATACGCAGTATTTT
CASSLEGGLAADTQYF
>TRBV30|NA|TRBD1|TRBJ2-7|15
TGTGCCTGGAGTGCCTCCGGACAGGGGAACTCTCCGCAGTGCTTC
CAWSASGQGNSPQCF
>TRBV30|NA|NA|TRBJ2-7|15
TGTGCCTGGAGTGACAGCGCCTTTTTCAACTACGAGCAGTACTTC
CAWSDSAFFNYEQYF
>TRBV19|NA|NA|TRBJ2-3|12
TGTGCCAGTAGTCAAAACAGGGAAACGGAGTATTTT
CASSQNRETEYF